Each of the 20 T cell receptor beta chains below was sequenced from the same sample in a study of a mutant IDH1 vaccine in newly diagnosed glioma. Sequenced by immunoSEQ multiplex PCR; TCRdb stores in-frame clones only, minus some. The profile shows about 41,000 clones, 80% to 90% of them singletons. Described time point: week 35, safety follow-up. Vaccinated patients received 300 ug of mutant IDH1 20-mer peptide per dose, with topical imiquimod. These receptors are not linked to any known antigen. Sequenced here: PBMCs, sampled from a glioma patient whose treatment included an IDH1 peptide vaccine. The receptors here all came from a middle-aged man with glioma.

This chain joins TRBV19 and TRBJ1-5; 8 bases agree with TRBD1. Per germline, CDR1 LNHDA and CDR2 SQIVND (reference sequence). J lost 7 bases, V lost 4 bases, and 6 bases had no gene match. The CDR3 totals 14 residues. This CDR3 is CASSNQGARQPQHF. CDR3 DNA sequence: TGTGCCAGTAGTAATCAGGGGGCTCGACAGCCCCAGCATTTT.

The chain's CDR3 is CASSPVTGTYEQYF. In DNA, the CDR3 is TGTGCCAGCAGTCCGGTGACTGGCACCTACGAGCAGTACTTC. The chain employs TRBV11-1 and TRBJ2-7, with D unclear. Germline V lookup: CDR1 SGHAT, CDR2 FQDESV (reference sequence). The CDR3 totals 14 residues. Trimming left V 6 bases short and J 2 bases short, with 14 bases between.

J is TRBJ2-7 and V is TRBV2; D uncertain. The CDR3 runs 10 residues. Looked up from germline, CDR1 is SNHLY and CDR2 is FYNNEI. V lost 9 bases and J lost 2, with 5 bases in between. CDR3 sequence reads: CASQAYEQYV. CDR3 coding DNA: TGTGCCAGTCAGGCCTACGAGCAGTACGTC.

The V gene is TRBV6-6, the J gene TRBJ2-7; D remains unclear. The CDR3 loop spans 12 amino acids. V was trimmed by 4 bases and J by 4 bases, leaving 8 bases between them. Germline assignment: CDR1 MNHNY and CDR2 SVGAGI (reference sequence). DNA for the CDR3: TGTGCCAGCAGTTTTAAAGGATACGAGCAGTACGTC. Protein sequence: CASSFKGYEQYV.

V is TRBV9 and J is TRBJ2-7, with 9 bases identical to TRBD2. The CDR3 contains 15 residues. Trimming cost V 0 bases and J 5 bases; bases outside gene matches: 6. Germline V lookup: CDR1 SGDLS, CDR2 YYNGEE. This chain's CDR3 is CASSVEGAGGNEQYF. The CDR3 region has the DNA TGTGCCAGCAGCGTAGAAGGAGCGGGAGGTAACGAGCAGTACTTC.

The genes are TRBV21-1 and TRBJ2-3; the listed D gene, TRBD2, was not tested against the DNA. TRBV21-1 is classified as a pseudogene. The CDR3 runs to 14 residues. Written as DNA, the CDR3 is TGTGCCAACTCGACGCGGGAGTGCGCAGATACGCAGTATTTT. Its translation: CANSTRECADTQYF.

The rearrangement uses TRBV2 and TRBJ2-1; D not certain. V was shortened by 6 bases and J by 4 bases, with 4 bases between the two germline ends. Germline V CDR1 and CDR2: SNHLY, FYNNEI. The CDR3 totals 11 residues. The CDR3 coding sequence is TGTGCCAGCAGCGAATACAATGAGCAGTTCTTC. This translates into CASSEYNEQFF.

The chain uses TRBV10-3 and TRBJ2-5, with D unclear. Germline CDR1 reads ENHRY; CDR2 reads SYGVKD. V was cut by 2 bases and J by 2 bases, with 9 bases left in between. The length of the CDR3 is 14 residues. The CDR3 DNA reads TGTGCCATCAGTGAGGGCAGAACTCAAGAGACCCAGTACTTC. It specifies CAISEGRTQETQYF.

The chain combines TRBV6-1 with TRBJ1-2; D is possibly TRBD1 (5 bases). The CDR3 totals 13 residues. V lost 8 bases, J lost 5 bases, and 15 bases lay in between. Germline lookup yields CDR1 MNHNS and CDR2 SASEGT. This CDR3 is CASGRTGLYGYTF. CDR3 sequence (DNA): TGTGCCAGCGGGAGGACGGGACTTTATGGCTACACCTTC.

The V and J genes are TRBV15 and TRBJ1-3, with D maybe TRBD1 (6 bases). The V end lost 5 bases, the J end lost 0 bases, and 11 bases lay between the germline ends. Germline V gene sequence: CDR1 LNHNV, CDR2 YYDKDF (reference sequence). The length of the CDR3 is 15 residues. CDR3 nucleotide sequence: TGTGCCACCAGCCGACAGGAGTTCTCTGGAAACACCATATATTTT. Protein: CATSRQEFSGNTIYF.

In nucleotides, the CDR3 is TGTGCCAGCAGCTTAGCGGGGGGCGCGGGGTACTATGGCTACACCTTC. Protein product: CASSLAGGAGYYGYTF. The rearrangement links TRBV7-9 to TRBJ1-2; perhaps TRBD1 as D (6 bases). The length of the CDR3 is 16 residues. V was clipped by 0 bases and J by 3 bases, with 14 bases between them. CDR1 and CDR2 from the germline V gene are SEHNR and FQNEAQ (reference sequence).

The chain has TRBV18 and TRBJ2-5; TRBD1 might be the D (6 bases). Per the germline V gene, CDR1 is KGHSH and CDR2 is LQKENI. The CDR3 has 15 amino acids. Trimming cost V 2 bases and J 5 bases, with 15 bases left between them. DNA for the CDR3: TGTGCCAGCTCACCAACGGGACAAAGAAGGGAGACCCAGTACTTC. Translated, it gives CASSPTGQRRETQYF.

This clone has a single count. The chain uses TRBV7-2 and TRBJ2-5; 8 bases line up with TRBD2. The germline gives CDR1 SGHTA, CDR2 FQGNSA. The V and J ends lost 2 bases and 5 bases, in that order; junction bases with no gene match: 7. The CDR3 spans 15 residues. The CDR3 sequence: CASSLFPGGRETQYF. The CDR3 DNA is TGTGCCAGCAGCTTATTCCCGGGGGGGCGGGAGACCCAGTACTTC.

The J gene is TRBJ1-1, the V gene TRBV30; 9 bases match TRBD1. This CDR3 has 14 amino acids. With 5 bases clipped from V and 2 bases from J, the junction kept 6 bases outside the gene matches. CDR1 and CDR2 from the germline V gene are GTSNPN and SVGIG (reference sequence). CDR3 region: CAWDPGQGNTEAFF. The CDR3 bases are TGTGCCTGGGACCCGGGACAGGGAAACACTGAAGCTTTCTTT.

This chain joins TRBV27 and TRBJ1-1, with 7 bases lining up with TRBD1. The CDR3 is 14 residues long. The germline CDR1 and CDR2 sequences are MNHEY and SMNVEV (reference sequence). Trimming took 3 bases from V and 7 from J; bases not matched to a gene: 8. The CDR3 coding sequence is TGTGCCAGCAGTTTCACAGGGGCAACTATTGAAGCTTTCTTT. It codes for CASSFTGATIEAFF.

The V and J genes are TRBV28 and TRBJ2-2, with 10 bases that match TRBD2. CDR1 is MDHEN and CDR2 is SYDVKM in the germline V gene. There are 16 residues in the CDR3. Germline trimming cut 5 bases from V and 6 bases from J; bases unmatched to any gene: 9. The CDR3 region has the DNA TGTGCCAGCAGTGTGCCGGGACTAGCGACTCCCGGGGAGCTGTTTTTT. Translation gives CASSVPGLATPGELFF.

This sequence joins TRBV28 and TRBJ1-1; D not resolved. Germline-derived CDR1 and CDR2 are MDHEN and SYDVKM. Deletions cut 2 bases from V and 1 base from J, with 11 bases between. The CDR3 extends over 15 amino acids. The CDR3 reads CASSLEGLQNTEAFF. The CDR3 DNA reads TGTGCCAGCAGTTTAGAGGGATTACAGAACACTGAAGCTTTCTTT. The variable domain in full, completed from reference TRBV28 and TRBJ1-1, reads DVKVTQSSRYLVKRTGEKVFLECVQDMDHENMFWYRQDPGLGLRLIYFSYDVKMKEKGDIPEGYSVSREKKERFSLILESASTNQTSMYLCASSLEGLQNTEAFFGQGTRLTVV.

The chain carries TRBV6-1 and TRBJ1-1, with 9 positions matching TRBD1. V lost 4 bases, J lost 4 bases, and 4 bases stayed unmatched. Germline V gives CDR1 MNHNS, CDR2 SASEGT. The CDR3 spans 14 residues. In DNA, the CDR3 is TGTGCCAGCAGTGTGACAGGGGGACTCACTGAAGCTTTCTTT. This translates into CASSVTGGLTEAFF.

The rearrangement links TRBV2 to TRBJ2-2; 9 nucleotides agree with TRBD1. Germline V CDR1 and CDR2: SNHLY, FYNNEI. The CDR3 length is 15 residues. The V gene end was trimmed by 7 bases and the J gene end by 4 bases; junction bases not matched to a gene: 7. CDR3 sequence reads: CASTGRTGVTGELFF. CDR3 nucleotide sequence: TGTGCCAGCACCGGGAGGACAGGGGTCACCGGGGAGCTGTTTTTT. The entire variable domain, with the rest obtained from reference TRBV2 and TRBJ2-2, is as follows: EPEVTQTPSHQVTQMGQEVILRCVPISNHLYFYWYRQILGQKVEFLVSFYNNEISEKSEIFDDQFSVERPDGSNFTLKIRSTKLEDSAMYFCASTGRTGVTGELFFGEGSRLTVL.

This rearrangement joins TRBV6-1 to TRBJ1-1, with 9 bases that match TRBD1. The length of the CDR3 is 14 residues. Germline V gene sequence: CDR1 MNHNS, CDR2 SASEGT. J gave up 5 bases and V 6 bases, and 7 bases lay outside the gene matches. The CDR3 loop reads CASSRTGVGTEAFF. DNA of the CDR3: TGTGCCAGCAGCCGGACAGGGGTCGGAACTGAAGCTTTCTTT.